The table lists the clone carrying this T cell receptor beta chain with a few counts. Profiling relied on immunoSEQ multiplex PCR, and the TCRdb table lists in-frame clones only, not all of them. Found here are 170,000 or so clones, around 92% of them singletons; the top ten hold 2%. The sample belongs to a study of control samples from healthy donors and cancer patients. CDR3 length equals 16 residues. With 6 bases removed from V and 5 bases from J, the gap between germline ends came to 17 bases. Germline V gives CDR1 SGHDN, CDR2 FVKESK. Sequencing was done on a sample of blood. The clonotype was recovered from a middle-aged woman in good health. The rearrangement joins TRBV14 to TRBJ1-6; perhaps TRBD1 as D (5 bases). CDR3 bases: TGTGCCAGCAGTTGGGGGATATATATCGATAATTCACCCCTCCACTTT. Protein sequence: CASSWGIYIDNSPLHF. The whole variable domain, remainder taken from reference TRBV14 and TRBJ1-6, is EAGVTQFPSHSVIEKGQTVTLRCDPISGHDNLYWYRRVMGKEIKFLLHFVKESKQDESGMPNNRFLAERTGGTYSTLKVQPAELEDSGVYFCASSWGIYIDNSPLHFGNGTRLTVT.